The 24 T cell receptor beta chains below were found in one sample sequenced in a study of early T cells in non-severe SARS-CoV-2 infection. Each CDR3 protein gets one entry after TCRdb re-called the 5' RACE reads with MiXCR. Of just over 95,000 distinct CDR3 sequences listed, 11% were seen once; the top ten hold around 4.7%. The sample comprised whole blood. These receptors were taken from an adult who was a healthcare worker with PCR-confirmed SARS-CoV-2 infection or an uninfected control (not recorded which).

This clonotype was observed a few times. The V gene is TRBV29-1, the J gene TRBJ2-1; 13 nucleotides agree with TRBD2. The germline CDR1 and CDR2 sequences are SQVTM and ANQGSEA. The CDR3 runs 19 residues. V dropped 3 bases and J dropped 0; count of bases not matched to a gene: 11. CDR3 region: CSVDGRGLAGRSSYNEQFF. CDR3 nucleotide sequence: TGCAGCGTTGACGGCCGGGGACTAGCGGGACGGAGCTCCTACAATGAGCAGTTCTTC.

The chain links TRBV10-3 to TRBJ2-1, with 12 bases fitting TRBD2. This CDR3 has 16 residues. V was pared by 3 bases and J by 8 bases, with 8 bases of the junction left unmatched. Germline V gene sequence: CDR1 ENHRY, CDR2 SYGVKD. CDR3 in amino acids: CAISDTSGGFIYEQFF. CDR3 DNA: TGTGCCATCAGTGATACTAGCGGGGGGTTCATTTATGAGCAGTTCTTC.

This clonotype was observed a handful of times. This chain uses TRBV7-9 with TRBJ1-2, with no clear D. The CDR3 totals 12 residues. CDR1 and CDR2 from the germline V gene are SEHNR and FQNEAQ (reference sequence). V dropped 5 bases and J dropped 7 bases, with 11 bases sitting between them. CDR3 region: CASSPNLSGYTF. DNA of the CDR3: TGTGCCAGCAGCCCCAACCTGAGTGGCTACACCTTC. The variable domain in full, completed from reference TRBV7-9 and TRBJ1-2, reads DTGVSQNPRHKITKRGQNVTFRCDPISEHNRLYWYRQTLGQGPEFLTYFQNEAQLEKSRLLSDRFSAERPKGSFSTLEIQRTEQGDSAMYLCASSPNLSGYTFGSGTRLTVV.

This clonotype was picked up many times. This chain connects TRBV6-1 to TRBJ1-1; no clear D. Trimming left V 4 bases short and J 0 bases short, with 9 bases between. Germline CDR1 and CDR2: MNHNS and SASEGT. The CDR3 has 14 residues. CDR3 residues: CASSGQVMNTEAFF. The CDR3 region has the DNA TGTGCCAGCAGTGGTCAGGTGATGAACACTGAAGCTTTCTTT.

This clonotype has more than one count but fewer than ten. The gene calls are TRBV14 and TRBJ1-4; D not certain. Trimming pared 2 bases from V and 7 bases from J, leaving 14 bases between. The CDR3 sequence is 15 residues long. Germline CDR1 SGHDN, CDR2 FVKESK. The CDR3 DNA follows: TGTGCCAGCAGCCAACAGGCCGCTTTGGGTGAAAAACTGTTTTTT. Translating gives CASSQQAALGEKLFF.

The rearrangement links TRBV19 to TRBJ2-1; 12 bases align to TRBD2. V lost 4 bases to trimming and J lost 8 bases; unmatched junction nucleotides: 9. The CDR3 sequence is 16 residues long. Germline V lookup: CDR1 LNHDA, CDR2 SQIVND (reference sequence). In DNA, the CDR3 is TGTGCCAGTAGTACTACACTAGCGGGGGGCGGAGATGAGCAGTTCTTC. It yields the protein CASSTTLAGGGDEQFF.

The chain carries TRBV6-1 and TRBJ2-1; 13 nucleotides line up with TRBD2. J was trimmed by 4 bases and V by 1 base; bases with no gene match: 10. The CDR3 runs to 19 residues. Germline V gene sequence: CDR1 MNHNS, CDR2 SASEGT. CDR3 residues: CASSEDRGLAGPNYNEQFF. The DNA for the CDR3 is TGTGCCAGCAGTGAAGATAGGGGACTAGCGGGGCCGAATTACAATGAGCAGTTCTTC.

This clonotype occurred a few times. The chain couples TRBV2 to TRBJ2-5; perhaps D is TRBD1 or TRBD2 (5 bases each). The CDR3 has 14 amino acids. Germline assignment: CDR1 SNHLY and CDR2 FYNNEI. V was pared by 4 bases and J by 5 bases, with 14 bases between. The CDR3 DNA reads TGTGCCAGCAGTGTGGGACCTCCCCCCGAGACCCAGTACTTC. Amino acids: CASSVGPPPETQYF.

CDR3 in amino acids: CASSLDQVIEQYF. The CDR3 DNA sequence: TGTGCCAGCAGCTTAGATCAGGTCATCGAGCAGTACTTC. V and J are TRBV11-2 and TRBJ2-7; D unclear. V was pared by 0 bases and J by 6 bases, with 9 bases between. This CDR3 region has 13 residues. Germline V gives CDR1 SGHAT, CDR2 FQNNGV.

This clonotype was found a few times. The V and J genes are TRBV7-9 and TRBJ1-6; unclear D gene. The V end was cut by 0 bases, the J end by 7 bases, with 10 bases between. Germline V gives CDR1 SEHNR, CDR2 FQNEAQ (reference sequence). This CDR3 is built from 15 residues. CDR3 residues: CASSLASVANSPLHF. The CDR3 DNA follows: TGTGCCAGCAGCTTAGCCTCAGTAGCGAATTCACCCCTCCACTTT.

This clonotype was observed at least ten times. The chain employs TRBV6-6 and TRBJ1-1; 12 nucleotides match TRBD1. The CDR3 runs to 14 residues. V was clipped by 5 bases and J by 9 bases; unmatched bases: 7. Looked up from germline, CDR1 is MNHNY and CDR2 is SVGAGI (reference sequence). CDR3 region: CASSASGTGGKAFF. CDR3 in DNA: TGTGCCAGCAGTGCATCCGGGACAGGGGGCAAAGCTTTCTTT.

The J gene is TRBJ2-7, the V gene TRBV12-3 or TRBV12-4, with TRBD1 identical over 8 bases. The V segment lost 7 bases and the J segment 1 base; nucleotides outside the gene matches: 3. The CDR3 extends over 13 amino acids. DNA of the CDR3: TGTGCCAGCACCAGGGGGCAATCCTACGAGCAGTACTTC. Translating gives CASTRGQSYEQYF.

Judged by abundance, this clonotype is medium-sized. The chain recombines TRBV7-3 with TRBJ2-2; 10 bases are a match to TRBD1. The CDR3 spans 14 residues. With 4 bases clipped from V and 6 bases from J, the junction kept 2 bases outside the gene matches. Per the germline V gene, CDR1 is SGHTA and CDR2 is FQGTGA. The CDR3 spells CASSSGQGPGELFF. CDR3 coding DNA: TGTGCCAGCAGCTCGGGACAGGGGCCCGGGGAGCTGTTTTTT.

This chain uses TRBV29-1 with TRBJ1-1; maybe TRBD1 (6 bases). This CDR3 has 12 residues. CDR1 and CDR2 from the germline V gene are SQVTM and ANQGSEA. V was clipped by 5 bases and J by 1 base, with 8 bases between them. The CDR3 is CSVSRGNTEAFF. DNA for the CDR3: TGCAGCGTTTCCAGGGGGAACACTGAAGCTTTCTTT.

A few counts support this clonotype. CDR3 protein: CASSTQGASGYTF. The CDR3 DNA sequence: TGTGCCAGCAGCACTCAGGGGGCGTCTGGCTACACCTTC. V is TRBV5-4 and J is TRBJ1-2, with 8 bases that match TRBD1. The CDR3 sequence is 13 residues long. The J segment lost 7 bases and the V segment lost 4 bases, leaving 6 bases of the junction unmatched. Germline CDR1 reads SGHNT; CDR2 reads YYREEE (reference sequence).

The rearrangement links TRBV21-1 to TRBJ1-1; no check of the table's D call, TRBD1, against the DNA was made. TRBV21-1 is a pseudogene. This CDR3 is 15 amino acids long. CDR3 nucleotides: TGTGCCAGCAGCAATCCGGGACAGAGGAACACTGAAGCTTTCTTT. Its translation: CASSNPGQRNTEAFF.

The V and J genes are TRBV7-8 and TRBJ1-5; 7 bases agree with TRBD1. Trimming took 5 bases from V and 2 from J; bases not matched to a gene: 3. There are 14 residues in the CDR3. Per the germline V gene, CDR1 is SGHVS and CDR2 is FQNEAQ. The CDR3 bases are TGTGCCAGCAGCCAGGGGGGTGGCAATCAGCCCCAGCATTTT. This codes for CASSQGGGNQPQHF.

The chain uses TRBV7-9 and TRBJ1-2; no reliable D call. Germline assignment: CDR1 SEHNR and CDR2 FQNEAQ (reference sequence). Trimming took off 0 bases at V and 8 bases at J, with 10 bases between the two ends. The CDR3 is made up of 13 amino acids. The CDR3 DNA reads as TGTGCCAGCAGCTTAGCGCTACAGACGGGCTACACCTTC. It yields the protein CASSLALQTGYTF.

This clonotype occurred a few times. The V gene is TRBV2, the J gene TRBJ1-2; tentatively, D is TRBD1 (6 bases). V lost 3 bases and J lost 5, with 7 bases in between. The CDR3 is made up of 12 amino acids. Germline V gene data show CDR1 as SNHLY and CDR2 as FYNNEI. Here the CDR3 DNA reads TGTGCCAGCAGTGACGGACAGTATGGCTACACCTTC. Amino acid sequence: CASSDGQYGYTF.

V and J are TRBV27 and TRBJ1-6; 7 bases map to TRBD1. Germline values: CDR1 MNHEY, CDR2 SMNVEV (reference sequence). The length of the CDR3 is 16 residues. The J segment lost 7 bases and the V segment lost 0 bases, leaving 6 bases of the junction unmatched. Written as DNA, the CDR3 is TGTGCCAGCAGTTTATCGGGGACAGAACCGAATTCACCCCTCCACTTT. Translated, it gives CASSLSGTEPNSPLHF.

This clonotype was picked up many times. The CDR3 here is CAIRGIGTNEQFF. The DNA for the CDR3 is TGTGCCATCCGTGGTATCGGGACCAATGAGCAGTTCTTC. The chain carries TRBV10-3 and TRBJ2-1; D is tentatively TRBD1 or TRBD2 (5 bases each). Trimming stripped 8 bases from V and 6 bases from J, with 14 bases between. This CDR3 region has 13 residues. The germline V gene has CDR1 ENHRY and CDR2 SYGVKD.

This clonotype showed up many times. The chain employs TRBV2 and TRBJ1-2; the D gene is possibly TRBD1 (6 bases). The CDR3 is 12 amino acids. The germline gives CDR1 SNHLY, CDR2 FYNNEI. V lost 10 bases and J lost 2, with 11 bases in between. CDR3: CATLQGNYGYTF. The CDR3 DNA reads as TGTGCCACCCTTCAGGGGAACTATGGCTACACCTTC.

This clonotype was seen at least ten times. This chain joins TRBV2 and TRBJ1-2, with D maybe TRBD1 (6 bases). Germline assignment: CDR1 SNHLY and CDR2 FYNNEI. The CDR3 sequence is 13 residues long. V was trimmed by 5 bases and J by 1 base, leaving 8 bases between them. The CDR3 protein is CASSLDSNYGYTF. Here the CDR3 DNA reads TGTGCCAGCAGTTTGGACAGTAACTATGGCTACACCTTC.

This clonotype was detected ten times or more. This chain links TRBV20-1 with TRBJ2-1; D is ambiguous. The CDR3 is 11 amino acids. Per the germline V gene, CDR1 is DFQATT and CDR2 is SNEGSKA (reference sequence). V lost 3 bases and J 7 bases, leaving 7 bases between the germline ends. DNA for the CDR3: TGCAGTGCTAGCGCGAGAAATGAGCAGTTCTTC. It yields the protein CSASARNEQFF.